This TCR beta chain was captured by sequencing in a study of STAT5B mutations in CD4+ large granular lymphocyte leukemia. TCRdb's table, derived via immunoSEQ multiplex PCR, lists solely in-frame clones and lacks some. Seen here are about 40,000 clones, less than 85% observed once, and the top ten hold just under 0.35%. This CDR3 has 14 amino acids. Unmatched junction bases numbered 7, after V lost 7 bases and J lost 2 bases. Germline loops: CDR1 MDHEN, CDR2 SYDVKM. V gene TRBV28 combines with J gene TRBJ2-7; 8 bases align to TRBD1. The clonotype originates from a human donor in good health. The specimen was CD4+ T cells from blood buffy coats. DNA of the CDR3: TGTGCCAGCACGTCGGGACAGGCTACCTACGAGCAGTACTTC. Protein product: CASTSGQATYEQYF.